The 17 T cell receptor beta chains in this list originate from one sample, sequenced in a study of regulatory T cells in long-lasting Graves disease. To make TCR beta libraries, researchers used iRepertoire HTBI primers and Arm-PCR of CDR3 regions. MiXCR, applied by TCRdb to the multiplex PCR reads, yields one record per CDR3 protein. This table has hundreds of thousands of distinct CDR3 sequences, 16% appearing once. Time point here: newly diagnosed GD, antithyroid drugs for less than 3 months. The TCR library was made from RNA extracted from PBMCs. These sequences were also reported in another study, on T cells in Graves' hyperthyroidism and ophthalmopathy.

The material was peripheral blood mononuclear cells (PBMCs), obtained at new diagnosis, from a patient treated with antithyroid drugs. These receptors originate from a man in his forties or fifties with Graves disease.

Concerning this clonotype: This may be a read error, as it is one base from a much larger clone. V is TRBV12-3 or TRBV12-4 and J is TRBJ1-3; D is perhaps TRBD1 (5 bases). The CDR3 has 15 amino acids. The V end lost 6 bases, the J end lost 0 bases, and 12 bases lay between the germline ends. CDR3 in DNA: TGTGCCAGCAGGGGACGGGCCAGCTCTGGAAACACCATATATTTT. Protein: CASRGRASSGNTIYF.

DNA of the CDR3: TGCGCCAGCAGCCCCAACACTGCGGGGGGGCCCGGGGAGCTGTTTTTT. Its translation is CASSPNTAGGPGELFF. V is TRBV5-1 and J is TRBJ2-2; TRBD2 matches at 9 bases. Trimming took 4 bases from V and 6 from J; bases not matched to a gene: 10. The germline CDR1 and CDR2 sequences are SGHRS and YFSETQ. This CDR3 comprises 16 residues. Combining the CDR3 with reference TRBV5-1 and TRBJ2-2 gives the whole variable domain KAGVTQTPRYLIKTRGQQVTLSCSPISGHRSVSWYQQTPGQGLQFLFEYFSETQRNKGNFPGRFSGRQFSNSRSEMNVSTLELGDSALYLCASSPNTAGGPGELFFGEGSRLTVL.

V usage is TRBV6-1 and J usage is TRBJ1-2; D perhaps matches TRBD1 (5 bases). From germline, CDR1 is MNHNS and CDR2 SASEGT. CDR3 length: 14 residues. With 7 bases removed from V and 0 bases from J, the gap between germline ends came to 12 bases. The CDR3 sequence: CASTGTRANYGYTF. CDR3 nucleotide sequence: TGTGCCAGCACCGGGACGCGAGCTAACTATGGCTACACCTTC.

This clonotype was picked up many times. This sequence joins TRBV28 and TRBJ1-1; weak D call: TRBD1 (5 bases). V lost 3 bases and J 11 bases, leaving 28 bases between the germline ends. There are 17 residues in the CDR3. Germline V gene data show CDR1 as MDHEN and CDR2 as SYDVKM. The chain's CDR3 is CASSLFPTVGTPLGAFF. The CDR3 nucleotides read TGTGCCAGCAGTTTGTTCCCAACCGTGGGGACCCCCCTGGGTGCTTTCTTT.

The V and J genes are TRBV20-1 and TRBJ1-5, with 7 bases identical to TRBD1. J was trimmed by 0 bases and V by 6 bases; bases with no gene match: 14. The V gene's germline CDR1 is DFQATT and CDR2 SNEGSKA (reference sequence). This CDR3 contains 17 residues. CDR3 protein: CSAFAWEGQNSNQPQHF. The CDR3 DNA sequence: TGCAGTGCCTTCGCATGGGAGGGACAGAATAGCAATCAGCCCCAGCATTTT.

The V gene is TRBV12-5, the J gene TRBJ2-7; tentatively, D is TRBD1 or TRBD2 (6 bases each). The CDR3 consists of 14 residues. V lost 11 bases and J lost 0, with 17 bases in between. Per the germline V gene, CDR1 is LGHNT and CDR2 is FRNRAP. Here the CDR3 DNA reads TGTGCTTCCGGGGGCGGACCTGGCTCCTACGAGCAGTACTTC. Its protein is CASGGGPGSYEQYF.

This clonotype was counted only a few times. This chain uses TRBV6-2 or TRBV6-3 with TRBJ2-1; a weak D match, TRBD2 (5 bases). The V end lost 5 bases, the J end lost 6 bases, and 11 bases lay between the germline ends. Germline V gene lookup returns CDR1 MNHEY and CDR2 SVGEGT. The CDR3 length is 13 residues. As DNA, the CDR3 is TGTGCCAGCAGTGGGGAGTCGGGCAATGAGCAGTTCTTC. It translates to CASSGESGNEQFF.

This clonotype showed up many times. The DNA of the CDR3 is TGTGCCACCGAGGGGGCGAGTAGCACAGATACGCAGTATTTT. Its protein is CATEGASSTDTQYF. The V call is TRBV24-1, the J call TRBJ2-3; 7 positions match TRBD1. J was trimmed by 0 bases and V by 9 bases; bases with no gene match: 5. CDR3 length equals 14 residues. CDR1 KGHDR and CDR2 SFDVKD come from the germline V gene.

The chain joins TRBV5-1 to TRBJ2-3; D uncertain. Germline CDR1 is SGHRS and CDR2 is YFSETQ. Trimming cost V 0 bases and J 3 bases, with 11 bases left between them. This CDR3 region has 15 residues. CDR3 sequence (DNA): TGCGCCAGCAGCTTGGCCCCAGGTGGGACAGATACGCAGTATTTT. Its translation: CASSLAPGGTDTQYF.

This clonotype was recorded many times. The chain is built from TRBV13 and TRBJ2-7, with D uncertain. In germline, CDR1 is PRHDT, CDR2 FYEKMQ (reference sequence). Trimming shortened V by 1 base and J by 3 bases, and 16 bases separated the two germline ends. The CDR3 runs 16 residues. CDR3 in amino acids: CASSLAGGRSIYEQYF. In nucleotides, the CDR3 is TGTGCCAGCAGCTTAGCGGGCGGCCGATCGATCTACGAGCAGTACTTC. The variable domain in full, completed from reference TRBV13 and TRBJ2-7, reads AAGVIQSPRHLIKEKRETATLKCYPIPRHDTVYWYQQGPGQDPQFLISFYEKMQSDKGSIPDRFSAQQFSDYHSELNMSSLELGDSALYFCASSLAGGRSIYEQYFGPGTRLTVT.

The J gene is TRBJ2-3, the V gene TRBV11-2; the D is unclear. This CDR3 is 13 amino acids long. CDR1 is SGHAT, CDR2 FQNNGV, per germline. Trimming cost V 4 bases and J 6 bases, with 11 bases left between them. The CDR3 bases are TGTGCCAGCAGCTCATTTGGAAGGGATACGCAGTATTTT. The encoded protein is CASSSFGRDTQYF. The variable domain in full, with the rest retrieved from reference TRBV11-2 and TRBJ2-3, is EAGVAQSPRYKIIEKRQSVAFWCNPISGHATLYWYQQILGQGPKLLIQFQNNGVVDDSQLPKDRFSAERLKGVDSTLKIQPAKLEDSAVYLCASSSFGRDTQYFGPGTRLTVL.

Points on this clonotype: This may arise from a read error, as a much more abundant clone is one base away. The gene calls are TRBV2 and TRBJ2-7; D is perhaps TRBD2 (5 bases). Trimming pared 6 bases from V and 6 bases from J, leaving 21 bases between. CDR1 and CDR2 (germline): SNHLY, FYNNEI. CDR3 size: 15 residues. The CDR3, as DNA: TGTGCCAGCAGCTTAGTTCTAGTGGGGAGTCTCGAGCAGTACTTC. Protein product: CASSLVLVGSLEQYF.

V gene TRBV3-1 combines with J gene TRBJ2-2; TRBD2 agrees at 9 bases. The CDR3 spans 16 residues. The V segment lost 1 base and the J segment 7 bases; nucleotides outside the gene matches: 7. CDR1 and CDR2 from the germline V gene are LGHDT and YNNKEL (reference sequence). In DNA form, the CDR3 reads TGTGCCAGCAGCCAAGGTCTGCGGGGGGGCGACGGGGAGCTGTTTTTT. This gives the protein CASSQGLRGGDGELFF.

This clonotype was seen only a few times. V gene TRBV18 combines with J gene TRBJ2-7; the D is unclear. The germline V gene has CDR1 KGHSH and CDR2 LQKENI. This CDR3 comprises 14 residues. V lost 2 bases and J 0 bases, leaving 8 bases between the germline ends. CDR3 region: CASSPSATSYEQYF. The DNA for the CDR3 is TGTGCCAGCTCACCATCGGCAACCTCCTACGAGCAGTACTTC.

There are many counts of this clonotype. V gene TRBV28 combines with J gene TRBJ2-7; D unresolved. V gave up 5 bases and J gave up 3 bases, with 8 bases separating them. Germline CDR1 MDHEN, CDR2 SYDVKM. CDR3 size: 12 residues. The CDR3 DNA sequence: TGTGCCAGCAGTCCCCCAAACTACGAGCAGTACTTC. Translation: CASSPPNYEQYF.

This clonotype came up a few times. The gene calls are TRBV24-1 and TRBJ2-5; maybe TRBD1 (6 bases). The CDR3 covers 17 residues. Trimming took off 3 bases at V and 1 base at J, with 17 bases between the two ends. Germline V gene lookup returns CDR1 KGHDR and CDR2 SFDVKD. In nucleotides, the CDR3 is TGTGCCACCAGTGATGGAATTATATTGGACAGCCAAGAGACCCAGTACTTC. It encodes CATSDGIILDSQETQYF.

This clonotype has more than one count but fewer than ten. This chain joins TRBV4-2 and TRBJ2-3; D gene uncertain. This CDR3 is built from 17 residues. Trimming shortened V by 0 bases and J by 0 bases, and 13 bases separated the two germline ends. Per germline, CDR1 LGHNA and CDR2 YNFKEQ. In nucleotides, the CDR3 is TGTGCCAGCAGCCAAGATTTCAGGCAATCTAGCACAGATACGCAGTATTTT. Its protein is CASSQDFRQSSTDTQYF.